The 27 T cell receptor beta chains below come from one sample, sequenced in a study of T cells in Graves' hyperthyroidism and ophthalmopathy (dated by TCRdb to about 2019). The library came from multiplex PCR. Instrument used: Illumina HiSeq 2000. Amplification of TCR beta CDR3 regions was carried out from RNA transcripts. A first-round RT-PCR of the TCR CDR3 used the HTBI primer set with the Qiagen OneStep RT-PCR kit. TCRdb applied fastp at Q25 and MiXCR to the public reads, then kept only in-frame beta chains. Identical CDR3 protein sequences are pooled into one entry, listed with their most common genes and DNA. Recorded for this sample are under 300,000 distinct CDR3 sequences; over 12% of them occurred a single time. The top ten hold around 30% of the sample. Specimen: blood. The receptors stem from a woman aged 45-65 years with Graves' hyperthyroidism that later progressed to Graves' ophthalmopathy.

The sample holds many counts of this clonotype. The chain carries TRBV5-1 and TRBJ1-4, with D possibly being TRBD1 (6 bases). With 4 bases removed from V and 4 bases from J, the gap between germline ends came to 11 bases. This CDR3 has 14 amino acids. Germline-derived CDR1 and CDR2 are SGHRS and YFSETQ. The CDR3 is CASSDWTVNEKLFF. CDR3 DNA: TGCGCCAGCAGCGACTGGACAGTTAATGAAAAACTGTTTTTT.

The chain recombines TRBV29-1 with TRBJ2-7; 7 bases line up with TRBD1. CDR1 is SQVTM and CDR2 is ANQGSEA in the germline V gene. The CDR3 extends over 13 amino acids. V was pared by 7 bases and J by 4 bases, with 10 bases of the junction left unmatched. The chain's CDR3 is CSGTFGQAYEQYF. CDR3 nucleotides: TGCAGCGGGACCTTCGGACAGGCATACGAGCAGTACTTC.

This clonotype has more than one count but fewer than ten. This chain connects TRBV9 to TRBJ2-1; 13 bases map to TRBD2. The germline V gene encodes CDR1 SGDLS and CDR2 YYNGEE. V dropped 3 bases and J dropped 5; count of bases not matched to a gene: 5. The CDR3 spans 16 residues. CDR3 DNA: TGTGCCAGCAGCGCTGGACTAGCGGGAGAGGACAATGAGCAGTTCTTC. This codes for CASSAGLAGEDNEQFF.

This clonotype was picked up many times. The chain links TRBV20-1 to TRBJ2-7, with D perhaps TRBD1 (6 bases). Germline CDR1 is DFQATT and CDR2 is SNEGSKA (reference sequence). Trimming removed 5 bases at V and 3 bases at J, with 17 bases between. CDR3 length: 14 amino acids. CDR3 nucleotide sequence: TGCAGTGCTTCAGGAGCAGGCAGGGGCTACGAGCAGTACTTC. This codes for CSASGAGRGYEQYF.

This clonotype was seen repeatedly, ten times or more. The J gene is TRBJ2-7, the V gene TRBV2; D might be TRBD2 (6 bases). This CDR3 comprises 14 residues. Trimming removed 7 bases from V and 1 base from J, with 14 bases in between. CDR1 and CDR2 from the germline V gene are SNHLY and FYNNEI. CDR3 sequence (DNA): TGTGCCAGCACACGGGACTTTTTTTCCTACGAGCAGTACTTC. Translating it yields CASTRDFFSYEQYF. Supplemented by reference TRBV2 and TRBJ2-7, the full variable domain reads EPEVTQTPSHQVTQMGQEVILRCVPISNHLYFYWYRQILGQKVEFLVSFYNNEISEKSEIFDDQFSVERPDGSNFTLKIRSTKLEDSAMYFCASTRDFFSYEQYFGPGTRLTVT.

The sample holds many counts of this clonotype. This sequence joins TRBV12-3 or TRBV12-4 and TRBJ2-7, with 10 bases fitting TRBD1. With V trimmed by 5 bases and J by 3 bases, 4 bases remained unmatched. The CDR3 extends over 14 amino acids. This CDR3 is CASSPGQGIYEQYF. The CDR3 DNA sequence: TGTGCCAGCAGTCCGGGACAGGGGATCTACGAGCAGTACTTC.

Many counts were recorded for this clonotype. The chain is built from TRBV19 and TRBJ1-5, with D perhaps matching TRBD1 (6 bases). V was cut by 5 bases and J by 5 bases, with 13 bases left in between. The CDR3 spans 14 residues. Germline V gene sequence: CDR1 LNHDA, CDR2 SQIVND (reference sequence). The CDR3 DNA is TGTGCCAGTAGTCAACAGGGATACGATCAGCCCCAGCATTTT. It translates to CASSQQGYDQPQHF.

At least ten counts were recorded for this clonotype. The chain carries TRBV6-1 and TRBJ2-7; weak D call: TRBD2 (6 bases). Germline V lookup: CDR1 MNHNS, CDR2 SASEGT. Trimming took off 7 bases at V and 0 bases at J, with 10 bases between the two ends. This CDR3 has 13 amino acids. The CDR3 DNA reads TGTGCCAGCATCGGGGACTTCTCCTACGAGCAGTACTTC. Amino acid sequence: CASIGDFSYEQYF.

In this sample, this clonotype turned up many times. The chain has TRBV30 and TRBJ1-1; tentatively, D is TRBD1 (5 bases). V lost 1 base and J 8 bases, leaving 14 bases between the germline ends. Germline V gene data show CDR1 as GTSNPN and CDR2 as SVGIG (reference sequence). This CDR3 region has 13 residues. CDR3 region: CAWSAWRGREAFF. In DNA, the CDR3 is TGTGCCTGGAGTGCGTGGAGGGGCCGCGAAGCTTTCTTT.

This clonotype was seen ten or more times. The chain joins TRBV28 to TRBJ2-7; perhaps TRBD2 as D (6 bases). The CDR3 has 13 amino acids. V was cut by 6 bases and J by 3 bases, with 12 bases left in between. Looked up from germline, CDR1 is MDHEN and CDR2 is SYDVKM. CDR3 nucleotides: TGTGCCAGCAGCGGGACTGCCTTCTACGAGCAGTACTTC. Protein product: CASSGTAFYEQYF.

This clonotype showed up many times. CDR3 nucleotides: TGTGCCTGGAACAGACGGACAGGGGGGATGAACACTGAAGCTTTCTTT. It codes for CAWNRRTGGMNTEAFF. The rearrangement links TRBV30 to TRBJ1-1; 10 positions agree with TRBD1. CDR1 GTSNPN and CDR2 SVGIG come from the germline V gene (reference sequence). The CDR3 consists of 16 residues. V shed 4 bases and J 0 bases; nucleotides not matched to a gene: 8.

This clonotype has ten or more counts. The chain is built from TRBV6-1 and TRBJ2-7, with D perhaps matching TRBD1 or TRBD2 (5 bases each). Germline CDR1 reads MNHNS; CDR2 reads SASEGT. This CDR3 is 16 amino acids long. V lost 1 base and J 3 bases, leaving 16 bases between the germline ends. The CDR3 sequence: CASSEESGLVGYEQYF. The CDR3 DNA reads as TGTGCCAGCAGTGAAGAGTCGGGGCTAGTGGGCTACGAGCAGTACTTC.

Many counts were recorded for this clonotype. The rearrangement joins TRBV6-1 to TRBJ1-2; TRBD1 is a possible D gene (5 bases). Per the germline V gene, CDR1 is MNHNS and CDR2 is SASEGT. The CDR3 loop spans 12 amino acids. Trimming cost V 3 bases and J 3 bases, with 5 bases left between them. The CDR3 DNA sequence: TGTGCCAGCAGTGACAGGGACTATGGCTACACCTTC. Encoded protein: CASSDRDYGYTF.

The sample holds many counts of this clonotype. V usage is TRBV30 and J usage is TRBJ1-4; no clear D. This CDR3 contains 14 residues. The germline V and J ends were trimmed by 3 bases and 4 bases, with 12 bases remaining between them. The V gene's germline CDR1 is GTSNPN and CDR2 SVGIG (reference sequence). The CDR3, as DNA: TGTGCCTGGAGCCCCCCGGTTGGTAATGAAAAACTGTTTTTT. This encodes CAWSPPVGNEKLFF.

Many counts were recorded for this clonotype. This chain uses TRBV7-2 with TRBJ2-1; 8 bases are a match to TRBD1. The V segment lost 3 bases and the J segment 6 bases; nucleotides outside the gene matches: 4. Germline V CDR1 and CDR2: SGHTA, FQGNSA. This CDR3 contains 14 residues. The CDR3 loop reads CASSFRQGINEQFF. CDR3 coding DNA: TGTGCCAGCAGCTTCCGACAGGGGATCAATGAGCAGTTCTTC.

Many counts were recorded for this clonotype. This chain links TRBV11-2 with TRBJ1-1; D is unclear. V gave up 5 bases and J gave up 0 bases, with 13 bases separating them. In germline, CDR1 is SGHAT, CDR2 FQNNGV. The CDR3 sequence is 15 residues long. This chain's CDR3 is CASSPARHMNTEAFF. Here the CDR3 DNA reads TGTGCCAGCAGCCCCGCAAGGCACATGAACACTGAAGCTTTCTTT.

About this clonotype: A read error may be the cause here, since a much bigger clone is one base away. The V call is TRBV14, the J call TRBJ2-1; 7 bases are a match to TRBD2. The CDR3 totals 17 residues. Germline CDR1 SGHDN, CDR2 FVKESK. DNA of the CDR3: TGTGCCAGCAGCCAAGATCGGAGGCGGGAGCTCTACAGTGAGCAGTTCTTC. This gives the protein CASSQDRRRELYSEQFF.

This chain joins TRBV20-1 and TRBJ2-2; 8 positions match TRBD2. The J segment lost 1 base and the V segment lost 4 bases, leaving 2 bases of the junction unmatched. This CDR3 region has 14 residues. The germline CDR1 and CDR2 sequences are DFQATT and SNEGSKA (reference sequence). The DNA for the CDR3 is TGCAGTGCTATTACTAGCGGGAACACCGGGGAGCTGTTTTTT. This translates into CSAITSGNTGELFF.

This clonotype has at least ten counts. The V gene is TRBV28, the J gene TRBJ1-4; weak D call: TRBD1 (5 bases). V dropped 10 bases and J dropped 7 bases, with 19 bases sitting between them. The CDR3 has 14 amino acids. Germline V gene lookup returns CDR1 MDHEN and CDR2 SYDVKM. The CDR3 coding sequence is TGTGCCACCAAGGGGACGGATAAGGGTGAAAAACTGTTTTTT. It specifies CATKGTDKGEKLFF.

Of note for this clonotype: Germline is not matched at one junction end, which may reflect a read error. This rearrangement joins TRBV7-9 to TRBJ2-1; no definite D call. This CDR3 region has 14 residues. Germline V CDR1 and CDR2: SEHNR, FQNEAQ (reference sequence). The CDR3 is CAGSPTVGPIEQFF. As DNA, the CDR3 is TGTGCCGGCAGCCCCACCGTTGGCCCCATTGAGCAGTTCTTC.

The chain links TRBV6-1 to TRBJ1-2; D remains unclear. The CDR3 runs to 11 residues. V lost 2 bases and J lost 8, with 6 bases in between. Germline V gene sequence: CDR1 MNHNS, CDR2 SASEGT. The CDR3 is CASSEQTGYTF. Written as DNA, the CDR3 is TGTGCCAGCAGTGAACAGACGGGCTACACCTTC.

This clonotype was counted at least ten times. The chain combines TRBV7-9 with TRBJ1-5; no firm D call. Germline CDR1 SEHNR, CDR2 FQNEAQ (reference sequence). The ends were cut back, 5 bases at V and 3 bases at J, with 11 bases in the middle. The CDR3 spans 14 residues. The CDR3 DNA follows: TGTGCCAGCAGCCCCCCTGGATACAATCAGCCCCAGCATTTT. This codes for CASSPPGYNQPQHF.

This clonotype was seen a few times. V and J are TRBV9 and TRBJ2-1, with D unresolved. This CDR3 comprises 15 residues. The germline V and J ends were trimmed by 0 bases and 3 bases, with 10 bases remaining between them. Germline loops: CDR1 SGDLS, CDR2 YYNGEE. This CDR3 reads CASSVDAQLYNEQFF. CDR3 in DNA: TGTGCCAGCAGCGTAGATGCGCAGCTCTACAATGAGCAGTTCTTC.

This clonotype has more than one count but fewer than ten. J is TRBJ2-3 and V is TRBV13, with 7 bases identical to TRBD1. The CDR3 is made up of 15 amino acids. J lost 3 bases, V lost 8 bases, and 11 bases had no gene match. Germline assignment: CDR1 PRHDT and CDR2 FYEKMQ (reference sequence). CDR3 protein: CASGPTGVDTDTQYF. The CDR3 DNA sequence: TGTGCCAGCGGCCCCACAGGGGTTGATACAGATACGCAGTATTTT.

The chain combines TRBV6-1 with TRBJ2-1, with TRBD2 matching over 10 bases. The V gene end was trimmed by 5 bases and the J gene end by 6 bases; junction bases not matched to a gene: 10. The CDR3 extends over 16 amino acids. Germline CDR1 MNHNS, CDR2 SASEGT. The CDR3 sequence: CASSKSLAGVSNEQFF. The CDR3 DNA is TGTGCCAGCAGTAAATCCCTAGCGGGAGTGAGCAATGAGCAGTTCTTC.

Ten or more counts support this clonotype. The chain couples TRBV28 to TRBJ2-5; D not resolved. Trimming pared 2 bases from V and 7 bases from J, leaving 8 bases between. Germline CDR1 MDHEN, CDR2 SYDVKM. This CDR3 comprises 12 residues. The CDR3 sequence: CASSLNTLTQYF. The CDR3 nucleotides read TGTGCCAGCAGTTTAAACACACTGACCCAGTACTTC. Full variable domain (outside the CDR3, taken from reference TRBV28 and TRBJ2-5): DVKVTQSSRYLVKRTGEKVFLECVQDMDHENMFWYRQDPGLGLRLIYFSYDVKMKEKGDIPEGYSVSREKKERFSLILESASTNQTSMYLCASSLNTLTQYFGPGTRLLVL.

This clonotype was recorded many times. The chain has TRBV5-1 and TRBJ2-3; D tentatively reads TRBD1 or TRBD2 (5 bases each). With 4 bases removed from V and 2 bases from J, the gap between germline ends came to 14 bases. The CDR3 length is 15 residues. Germline-derived CDR1 and CDR2 are SGHRS and YFSETQ. As DNA, the CDR3 is TGCGCCAGCAGCCGAACCCGGGACCCCACAGATACGCAGTATTTT. Translating gives CASSRTRDPTDTQYF.